Given below is one T cell receptor beta chain in context. This clone appeared a single time. The antigen this receptor binds is unknown. No clone much larger than this one lies a single base away; base qualities are absent. This sample is drawn from a study of blood T cell repertoires in COVID-19 (TCRdb year 2020). With regard to the full study: Collaborator samples came from the United States, Italy and Spain and covered acute and convalescent phases of COVID-19. The material from the prospective study consisted of cDNA or gDNA derived from T cells, B-cell-depleted T cells, or PBMCs. Deeply sampled blood TCRbeta repertoires from subjects exposed to, actively infected with, or recovered from COVID-19 were included in the dataset. A freely available public database, intended as a resource for researchers studying the immune response to SARS-CoV-2, is where the repertoires were released. The samples were drawn from the first 160 participants of the ongoing ImmuneRACE study and from about 1,200 subjects provided by 6 global collaborators. A de-identified subject ID, COVID-19 status, age in years and sex were almost always included in the sample metadata. HLA class I and class II types, where available, came from metadata supplied by the sample provider rather than from assay-based typing.

General study outcomes and caveats: The quantity of clinical and demographic metadata differed by source and by participant and was supplied without curation.

Whole blood was collected in K2EDTA tubes by collaborating institutions according to the institutions' own protocols. For TCRbeta analysis, collaborators shipped samples in one of three forms: frozen whole blood, isolated PBMCs, or DNA extracted from either of those sample types. CDR1 LNHDA and CDR2 SQIVND are derived from the germline V gene (reference sequence). The CDR3, from cysteine to phenylalanine, totals 16 residues. Here the CDR3 DNA is all that survives: 48 bases in frame from base 1. Ends trimmed: V by 3 bases, J by 4 bases; bases unmatched to a gene: 11. The immunoSEQ Assay, a bias-controlled multiplex PCR, was used to amplify TCRbeta CDR3 regions from genomic DNA. The authors' pipeline ran thus. Nucleated cell counts per sample were estimated from amplification of reference gene primers within the assay. To quantify the absolute abundance of each unique TCRbeta CDR3 rearrangement, sequence reads were collapsed and filtered. Productive Simpson clonality was computed per sample as the square root of Simpson's diversity index over productive rearrangements. TCRdb obtained this table from immuneACCESS and retained in-frame rearrangements with V and J assigned. These tables miss some clones; where compared with another copy, unresolved V genes account for less than half of the shortfall, and the remainder is unexplained. V and J calls and clone size are those listed in that table; D and trimming were worked out from the DNA. The sample table records 70,000 or so clones; 78% of these occur just once. Jointly, the top ten make up around 15% of the sample.

This TCR was recovered from a human donor in a cohort sampled during active COVID-19. Source material: peripheral blood. The chain is encoded by TRBV19 joined to TRBJ1-2; TRBD1 agrees with 7 junctional bases. The nucleotide sequence reads TGTGCCAGTAGTATGCCCAGGGACAGCCTCTTCTATGGCTACACCTTC. This is translated as CASSMPRDSLFYGYTF.